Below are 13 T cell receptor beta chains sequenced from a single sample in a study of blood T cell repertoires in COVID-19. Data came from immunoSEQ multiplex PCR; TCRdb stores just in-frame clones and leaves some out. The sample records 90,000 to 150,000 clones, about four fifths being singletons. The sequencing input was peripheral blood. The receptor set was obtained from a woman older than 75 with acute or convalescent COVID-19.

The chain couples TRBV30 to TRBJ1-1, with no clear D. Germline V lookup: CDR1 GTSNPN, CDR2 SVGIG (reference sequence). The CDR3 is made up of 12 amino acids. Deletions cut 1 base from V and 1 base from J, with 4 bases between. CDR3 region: CAWSAGNTEAFF. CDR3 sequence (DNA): TGTGCCTGGAGTGCAGGGAACACTGAAGCTTTCTTT.

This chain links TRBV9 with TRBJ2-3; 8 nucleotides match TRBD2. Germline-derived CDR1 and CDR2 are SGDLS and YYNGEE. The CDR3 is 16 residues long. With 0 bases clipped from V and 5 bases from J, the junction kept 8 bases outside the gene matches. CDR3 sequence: CASSVGLAGFLDTQYF. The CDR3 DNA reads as TGTGCCAGCAGCGTAGGTTTAGCGGGATTTTTAGATACGCAGTATTTT.

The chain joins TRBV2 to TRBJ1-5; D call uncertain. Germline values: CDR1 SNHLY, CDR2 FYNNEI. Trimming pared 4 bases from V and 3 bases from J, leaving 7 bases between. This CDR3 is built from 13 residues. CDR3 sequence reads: CASSGENNQPQHF. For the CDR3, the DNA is TGTGCCAGCAGTGGGGAGAACAATCAGCCCCAGCATTTT.

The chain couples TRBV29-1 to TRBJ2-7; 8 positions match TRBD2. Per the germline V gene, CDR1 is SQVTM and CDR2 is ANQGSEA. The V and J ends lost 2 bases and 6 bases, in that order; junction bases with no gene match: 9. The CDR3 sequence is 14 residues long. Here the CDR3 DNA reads TGCAGCGTTGAACCCAGCGGGAGACCGGGCGAGCAGTACTTC. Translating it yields CSVEPSGRPGEQYF.

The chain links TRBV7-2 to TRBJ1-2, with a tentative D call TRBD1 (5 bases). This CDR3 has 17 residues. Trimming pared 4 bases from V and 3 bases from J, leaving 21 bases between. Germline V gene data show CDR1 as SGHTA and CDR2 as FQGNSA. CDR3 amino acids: CASSSPGGWGADYGYTF. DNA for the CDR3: TGTGCCAGCAGCTCCCCCGGGGGGTGGGGCGCTGACTATGGCTACACCTTC.

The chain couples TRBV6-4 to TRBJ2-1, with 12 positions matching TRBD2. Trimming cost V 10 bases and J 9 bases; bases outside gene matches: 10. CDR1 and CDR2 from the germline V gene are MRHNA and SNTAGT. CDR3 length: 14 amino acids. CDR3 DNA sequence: TGTGCCACTGCGACTAGCGGGAGTGTGAGTGAGCAGTTCTTC. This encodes CATATSGSVSEQFF.

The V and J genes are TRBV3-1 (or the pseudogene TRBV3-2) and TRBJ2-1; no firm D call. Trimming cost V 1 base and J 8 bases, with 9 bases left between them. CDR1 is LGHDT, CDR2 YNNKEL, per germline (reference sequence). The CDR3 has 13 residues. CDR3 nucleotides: TGTGCCAGCAGCCAAGGTTCTCCAGATGAGCAGTTCTTC. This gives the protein CASSQGSPDEQFF.

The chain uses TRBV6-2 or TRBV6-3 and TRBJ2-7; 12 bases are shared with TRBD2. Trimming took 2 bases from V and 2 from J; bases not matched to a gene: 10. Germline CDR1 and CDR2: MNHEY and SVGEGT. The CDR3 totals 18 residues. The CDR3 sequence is CASSYPRGLAGQTYEQYF. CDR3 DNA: TGTGCCAGCAGTTACCCGAGGGGACTAGCGGGCCAGACCTACGAGCAGTACTTC.

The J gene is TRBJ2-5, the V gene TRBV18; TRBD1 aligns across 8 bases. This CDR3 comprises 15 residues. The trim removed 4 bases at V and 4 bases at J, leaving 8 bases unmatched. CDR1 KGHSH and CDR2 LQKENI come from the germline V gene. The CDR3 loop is CASSLRTGPGETQYF. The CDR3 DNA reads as TGTGCCAGCTCACTTAGGACAGGGCCGGGAGAGACCCAGTACTTC.

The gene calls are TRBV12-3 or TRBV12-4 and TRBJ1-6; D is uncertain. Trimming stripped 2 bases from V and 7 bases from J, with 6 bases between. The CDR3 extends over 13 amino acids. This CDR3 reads CASSLTVNSPLHF. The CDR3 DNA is TGTGCCAGCAGTTTAACGGTGAATTCACCCCTCCACTTT.

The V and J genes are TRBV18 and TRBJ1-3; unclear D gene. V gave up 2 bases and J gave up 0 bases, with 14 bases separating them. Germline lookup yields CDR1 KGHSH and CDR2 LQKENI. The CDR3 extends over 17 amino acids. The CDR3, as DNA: TGTGCCAGCTCACCAGTTGGCGGGCGGGACTCTGGAAACACCATATATTTT. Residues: CASSPVGGRDSGNTIYF. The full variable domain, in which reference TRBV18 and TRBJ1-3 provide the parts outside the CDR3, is NAGVMQNPRHLVRRRGQEARLRCSPMKGHSHVYWYRQLPEEGLKFMVYLQKENIIDESGMPKERFSAEFPKEGPSILRIQQVVRGDSAAYFCASSPVGGRDSGNTIYFGEGSWLTVV.

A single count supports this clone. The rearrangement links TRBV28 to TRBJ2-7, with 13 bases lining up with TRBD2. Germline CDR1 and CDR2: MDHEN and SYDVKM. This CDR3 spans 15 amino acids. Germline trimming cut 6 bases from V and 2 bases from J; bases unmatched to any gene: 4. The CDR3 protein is CASSPLAGGPYEQYF. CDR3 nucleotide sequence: TGTGCCAGCAGCCCACTAGCGGGAGGGCCCTACGAGCAGTACTTC.

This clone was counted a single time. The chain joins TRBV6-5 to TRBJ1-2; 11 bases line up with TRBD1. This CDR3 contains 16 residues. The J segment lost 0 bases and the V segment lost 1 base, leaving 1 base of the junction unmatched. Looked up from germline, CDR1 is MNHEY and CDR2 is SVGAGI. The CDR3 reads CASSYWGQGANYGYTF. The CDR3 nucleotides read TGTGCCAGCAGTTACTGGGGACAGGGGGCTAACTATGGCTACACCTTC.